The clone carrying this T cell receptor beta chain was seen a single time. The antigen is undetermined. CD45RA+ naive and CD45RA-negative memory subsets were separated from CD4+ cells. V was cut by 4 bases and J by 0 bases, with 21 bases left in between. The CDR3 sequence is 18 residues long. Looked up from germline, CDR1 is MNHEY and CDR2 is SMNVEV (reference sequence). The data are from a study of shared clonotypes between healthy human individuals. On the study more broadly: The study drew on two women and a few men aged 18 to 49 as donors. The study used three CD4 naive, three CD4 memory, two CD8 naive and one CD8 memory plate per donor. Study outcomes and limitations: In contrast to clonotypes shared by all four donors, non-shared clonotypes had lower generation probabilities.

Only in-frame clones appear in the TCRdb table, and some are missing; sequencing was by immunoSEQ multiplex PCR. The data show about 1.1 million clones, with approximately 80% seen just once and 0.55% to 0.7% held by the top ten. The rearrangement links TRBV27 to TRBJ1-1; D is ambiguous. The sample consisted of memory CD4+ T cells from PBMCs. Subset in this sample: CD45RA-negative fraction. The source is a man aged 18 to 30 in good health. Some clones in this sample may be carry-over from other donors' samples. CDR3 DNA: TGTGCCAGCAGTTCTACGATTAACGGATTTTCAATGAACACTGAAGCTTTCTTT. Residues: CASSSTINGFSMNTEAFF.